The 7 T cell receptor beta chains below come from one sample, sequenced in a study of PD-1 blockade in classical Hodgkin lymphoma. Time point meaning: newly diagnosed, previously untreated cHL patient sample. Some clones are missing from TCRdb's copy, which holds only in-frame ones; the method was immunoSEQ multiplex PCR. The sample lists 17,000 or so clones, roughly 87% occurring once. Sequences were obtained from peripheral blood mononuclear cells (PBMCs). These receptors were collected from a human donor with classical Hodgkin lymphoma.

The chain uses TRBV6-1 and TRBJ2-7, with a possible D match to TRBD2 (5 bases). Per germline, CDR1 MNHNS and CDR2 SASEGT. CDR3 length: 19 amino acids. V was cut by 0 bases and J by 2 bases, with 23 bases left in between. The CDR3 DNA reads TGTGCCAGCAGTGAAGCTTTTTCGTCCGGGGTCATTCCCCCCTACGAGCAGTACTTC. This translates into CASSEAFSSGVIPPYEQYF.

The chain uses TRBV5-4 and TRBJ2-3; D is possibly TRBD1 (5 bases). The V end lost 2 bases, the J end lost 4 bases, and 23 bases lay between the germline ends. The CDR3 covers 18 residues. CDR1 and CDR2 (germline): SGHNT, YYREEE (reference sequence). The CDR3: CASSFNTAGRDVADTQYF. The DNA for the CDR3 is TGTGCCAGCAGCTTTAATACAGCAGGCAGGGATGTTGCAGATACGCAGTATTTT.

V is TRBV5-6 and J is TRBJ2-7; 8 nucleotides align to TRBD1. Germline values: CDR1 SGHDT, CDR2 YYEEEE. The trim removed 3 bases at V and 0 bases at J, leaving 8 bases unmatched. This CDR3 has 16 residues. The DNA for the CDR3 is TGTGCCAGCAGCTCCACCGGACAGGGAAGCTCCTACGAGCAGTACTTC. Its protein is CASSSTGQGSSYEQYF.

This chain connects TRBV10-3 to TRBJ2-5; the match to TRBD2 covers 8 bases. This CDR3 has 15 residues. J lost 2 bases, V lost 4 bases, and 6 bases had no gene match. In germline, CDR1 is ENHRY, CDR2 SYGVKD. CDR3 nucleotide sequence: TGTGCCATCAGTGCCTTACTAGCGGATCAAGAGACCCAGTACTTC. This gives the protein CAISALLADQETQYF.

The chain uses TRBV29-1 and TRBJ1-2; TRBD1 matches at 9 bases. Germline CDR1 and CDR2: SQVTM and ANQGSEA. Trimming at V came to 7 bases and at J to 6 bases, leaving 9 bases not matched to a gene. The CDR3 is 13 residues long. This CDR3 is CSAYNRGPNGYTF. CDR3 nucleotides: TGCAGCGCTTACAACAGGGGGCCGAATGGCTACACCTTC. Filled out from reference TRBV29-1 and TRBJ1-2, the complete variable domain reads SAVISQKPSRDICQRGTSLTIQCQVDSQVTMMFWYRQQPGQSLTLIATANQGSEATYESGFVIDKFPISRPNLTFSTLTVSNMSPEDSSIYLCSAYNRGPNGYTFGSGTRLTVV.

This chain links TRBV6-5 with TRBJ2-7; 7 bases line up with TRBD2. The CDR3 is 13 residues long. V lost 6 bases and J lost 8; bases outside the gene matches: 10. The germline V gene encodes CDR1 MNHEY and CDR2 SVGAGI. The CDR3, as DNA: TGTGCCAGCAGCACCGGGACTATTACGAAGCAGTACTTC. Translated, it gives CASSTGTITKQYF.

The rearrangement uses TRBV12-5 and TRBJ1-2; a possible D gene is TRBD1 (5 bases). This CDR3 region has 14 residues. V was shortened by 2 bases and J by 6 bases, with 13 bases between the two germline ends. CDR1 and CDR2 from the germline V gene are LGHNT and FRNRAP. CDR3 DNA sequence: TGTGCTAGTGGTTTGTACGGACAAAGCCATGGCTACACCTTC. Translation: CASGLYGQSHGYTF.